These 10 T cell receptor beta chains originate from one sample sequenced in a study of beta chain features in type 1 diabetes. Sequenced material consisted of expressed TCRB transcripts (all of the isolated RNA was reverse transcribed). TCRdb keeps only in-frame clones here, not all; method: immunoSEQ multiplex PCR. The sample has more than 150,000 clones; around an eighth are singletons. The sample was central memory CD4+ T cells from blood. All receptors derive from a woman aged 18-29 years in good health.

The CDR3 coding sequence is TGTGCCAGTAGTATGAGGGGGCATGGCTACACCTTC. Amino acids: CASSMRGHGYTF. J is TRBJ1-2 and V is TRBV19; 7 bases are a match to TRBD1. Germline values: CDR1 LNHDA, CDR2 SQIVND (reference sequence). Losses at the gene ends were 3 bases for V and 6 bases for J; bases not matched to a gene: 1. The CDR3 extends over 12 amino acids.

This clone was counted a few times. This sequence joins TRBV7-9 and TRBJ2-3, with 10 bases identical to TRBD2. Trimming took 5 bases from V and 6 from J; bases not matched to a gene: 5. This CDR3 has 14 residues. CDR1 and CDR2 (germline): SEHNR, FQNEAQ (reference sequence). CDR3 loop: CASSPSGRSDTQYF. CDR3 coding DNA: TGTGCCAGCAGCCCTAGCGGGAGAAGCGATACGCAGTATTTT.

This clone was counted between two and nine times. The genes are TRBV7-2 and TRBJ1-5; perhaps TRBD1 as D (5 bases). CDR1 and CDR2 (germline): SGHTA, FQGNSA. V shed 5 bases and J shed 11 bases, with 16 bases lying between them. The CDR3 extends over 13 amino acids. CDR3 sequence reads: CASSQGASRAQHF. CDR3 nucleotide sequence: TGTGCCAGCAGCCAAGGGGCGTCCCGGGCCCAGCATTTT.

This clone occurred a few times. The chain is built from TRBV7-2 and TRBJ2-5; tentative D call: TRBD1 (5 bases). The CDR3 has 17 residues. V shed 2 bases and J shed 0 bases, with 16 bases lying between them. Per germline, CDR1 SGHTA and CDR2 FQGNSA. In DNA form, the CDR3 reads TGTGCCAGCAGCTTAATTCATGGGGCAGCGTACCAAGAGACCCAGTACTTC. Amino acid sequence: CASSLIHGAAYQETQYF.

This clone has just a few counts. This rearrangement joins TRBV6-4 to TRBJ2-3, with 7 positions matching TRBD1. Trimming took 3 bases from V and 4 from J; bases not matched to a gene: 4. This CDR3 is 14 amino acids long. Per the germline V gene, CDR1 is MRHNA and CDR2 is SNTAGT. CDR3 sequence reads: CASSETGWADTQYF. In nucleotides, the CDR3 is TGTGCCAGCAGTGAGACAGGGTGGGCAGATACGCAGTATTTT.

This clone was observed a handful of times. The chain links TRBV6-5 to TRBJ2-7; D uncertain. CDR3 length: 13 residues. With 5 bases removed from V and 5 bases from J, the gap between germline ends came to 13 bases. Germline V gene lookup returns CDR1 MNHEY and CDR2 SVGAGI. The CDR3 is CASSGPNLDEQYF. For the CDR3, the DNA is TGTGCCAGCAGTGGTCCCAATTTAGACGAGCAGTACTTC.

This clone was detected a few times. V and J are TRBV6-6 and TRBJ2-1; tentative D call: TRBD2 (6 bases). The CDR3 covers 15 residues. V gave up 4 bases and J gave up 8 bases, with 18 bases separating them. Germline values: CDR1 MNHNY, CDR2 SVGAGI (reference sequence). The CDR3 loop is CASSLGLPGGDEQFF. The DNA of the CDR3 is TGTGCCAGCAGTTTGGGACTCCCCGGAGGCGATGAGCAGTTCTTC.

This clone has more than one count but fewer than ten. J is TRBJ2-3 and V is TRBV4-1; TRBD2 matches 10 bases. The J segment lost 7 bases and the V segment lost 0 bases, leaving 7 bases of the junction unmatched. The V gene's germline CDR1 is MGHRA and CDR2 YSYEKL. The CDR3 spans 16 residues. The CDR3 sequence is CASSQDRASGRHTQYF. The DNA of the CDR3 is TGCGCCAGCAGCCAAGATCGGGCTAGCGGGAGACATACGCAGTATTTT.

The chain is built from TRBV2 and TRBJ2-3; 8 bases fit TRBD1. This CDR3 contains 14 residues. CDR1 is SNHLY and CDR2 is FYNNEI in the germline V gene. V trimming: 5 bases; J trimming: 8 bases; junction bases outside the gene matches: 9. CDR3 nucleotides: TGTGCCAGCAGTTACGACAGGGGACGAAGTACGCAGTATTTT. It specifies CASSYDRGRSTQYF.

The rearrangement joins TRBV30 to TRBJ1-1, with 11 bases that match TRBD1. Looked up from germline, CDR1 is GTSNPN and CDR2 is SVGIG (reference sequence). V lost 1 base to trimming and J lost 2 bases; unmatched junction nucleotides: 0. The CDR3 extends over 14 amino acids. CDR3 nucleotide sequence: TGTGCCTGGAGTGGGACAGGGGGCAACACTGAAGCTTTCTTT. Its translation is CAWSGTGGNTEAFF.